This entry concerns a single TCR beta chain. The source of the sample is a study of blood T cell repertoires in COVID-19. Study-wide background: T cells, B-cell-depleted T cells, or PBMCs supplied cDNA or gDNA.

In the authors' workflow: Reference gene primer amplification gave nucleated cell count estimates. Some clones are missing from TCRdb's copy, which holds only in-frame ones; the method was immunoSEQ multiplex PCR. That table furnishes V, J and clone size, whereas the DNA furnished D and trimming. The profile shows tens of thousands of clones, roughly four fifths of them singletons. Sequencing was performed on peripheral blood. The receptor was derived from a man between 35 and 55 years old with acute or convalescent COVID-19.

The CDR3 nucleotides read TGTGCCAGCTCACCCCCGTCGACAGGGCTCTACGAGCAGTACTTC. It specifies CASSPPSTGLYEQYF. The rearrangement joins TRBV18 to TRBJ2-7; 7 bases map to TRBD1. The CDR3 totals 15 residues. The germline V gene has CDR1 KGHSH and CDR2 LQKENI. V gave up 3 bases and J gave up 3 bases; unmatched junction bases: 8.